The clone carrying this TCR beta chain appeared once. Antigen: not known. The source of the sample is a study of T cells after yellow fever vaccination. Study findings and constraints: The secondary response was weaker, and its peak arrived faster, on day 5 versus 15. In FACS-sorted repertoires, abundant clonotypes from the bulk population could appear as contaminants. Some clonotypes, a small share, were shared between CD4 and CD8 compartments. Clones that expanded after primary vaccination mostly reappeared after the booster (roughly 97% CD4, about 91% CD8).

One entry per CDR3 protein results from TCRdb running MiXCR on the 5' RACE reads. The sample has roughly 300,000 distinct CDR3 sequences, around 6.8% seen once; the top ten hold 18%. The CDR3 is made up of 14 amino acids. V lost 4 bases to trimming and J lost 3 bases, with 12 bases between them. The germline V gene has CDR1 SGHAT and CDR2 FQDESV (reference sequence). This TCR derives from a man younger than 30 who received the YFV17D yellow fever vaccine. The material sequenced was PBMCs, taken around 45 days after the first yellow fever vaccination. The chain joins TRBV11-1 to TRBJ2-5; maybe TRBD2 (6 bases). The CDR3 DNA reads as TGTGCCAGCAGCTCATATCTAGCGAAAGAGACCCAGTACTTC. Its protein is CASSSYLAKETQYF.